This T cell receptor beta chain was sequenced for a study of neurological immune-mediated disorders. Synthesis of cDNA was accomplished via 5'RACE employing 10-nucleotide random UMIs. TCRdb reprocessed the 5' RACE reads via MiXCR and lists one record per CDR3 protein. The data contain 53,000 or so distinct CDR3 sequences, more than 7% of them singletons. The CDR3 spans 13 residues. Per germline, CDR1 LNHNV and CDR2 YYDKDF (reference sequence). Trimming cost V 6 bases and J 1 base; bases outside gene matches: 1. This sample's time point: longitudinal time-point 3. The V call is TRBV15, the J call TRBJ2-3, with 7 bases matching TRBD1. Material for sequencing was PBMCs. This receptor was taken from a middle-aged woman in good health. As DNA, the CDR3 is TGTGCCACCAGAGACAGGGGCACAGATACGCAGTATTTT. Residues: CATRDRGTDTQYF.